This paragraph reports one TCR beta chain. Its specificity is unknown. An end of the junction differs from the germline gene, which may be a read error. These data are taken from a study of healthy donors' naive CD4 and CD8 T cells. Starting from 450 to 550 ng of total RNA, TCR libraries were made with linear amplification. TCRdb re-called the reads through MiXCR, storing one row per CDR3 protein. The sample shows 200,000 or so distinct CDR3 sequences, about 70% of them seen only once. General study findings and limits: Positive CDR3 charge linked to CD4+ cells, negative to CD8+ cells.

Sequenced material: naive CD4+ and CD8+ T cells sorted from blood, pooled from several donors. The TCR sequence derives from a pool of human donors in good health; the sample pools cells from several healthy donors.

CDR3 bases: TGTGCTATCAGTCAGGACAGGGCATCGGCCTACGAGCAGTACTTC. This translates into CAISQDRASAYEQYF. The chain has TRBV10-3 and TRBJ2-7, with TRBD1 matching 8 bases. This CDR3 has 15 amino acids. CDR1 is ENHRY and CDR2 is SYGVKD in the germline V gene.